The clone carrying this TCR beta chain was seen repeatedly, ten times or more. The antigen is not known. This entry is derived from a study of prognosis after radiotherapy for stage I lung cancer. The overall study: In fourteen patients the disease was a newly diagnosed primary stage I lung tumor, whereas roughly five had oligometastatic NSCLC following surgical resection of the primary tumor. Squamous cell carcinoma was diagnosed in about seven patients and adenocarcinoma in some 13.

Study-wide findings and caveats: With medians of about 10,000 versus 6,900, unique TCR clone counts fell after stereotactic body radiation therapy. When patients developed distant metastases, their Shannon entropy after stereotactic body radiation therapy was lower.

Researchers used two-round multiplex PCR to amplify TCR beta CDR3 starting from genomic DNA. It was primers specific to each TRBV and TRBJ gene that first-round PCR used. MiXCR, run by TCRdb on the multiplex PCR reads, gives a single entry per CDR3 protein. The repertoire holds 20,000 to 25,000 distinct CDR3 sequences, with under 45% as singletons. The receptor's source is a donor aged 50 or older with non-small cell lung cancer. This material consisted of PBMCs, taken before or after stereotactic body radiation therapy (not recorded which).

CDR3 nucleotides: TGTGCCAGCAGCTTAGAGGGGTATGAGCAGTTCTTC. Encoded protein: CASSLEGYEQFF. This chain joins TRBV7-6 and TRBJ2-5; maybe TRBD1 (5 bases). The J call may be in error: the DNA end matches TRBJ2-1 better. The germline V gene has CDR1 SGHVS and CDR2 FNYEAQ. The CDR3 loop spans 12 amino acids.